This record looks at one T cell receptor (beta chain) sequence and its context. Its target is unknown. Unexposed donor CD4+ T cells date from 2011-2018, before the COVID-19 pandemic. The cells were cultured for around ten days before CD4+ T cells were isolated. Testing used SARS-CoV-2 S/N and four cold-coronavirus spikes on unexposed-donor CD4+ T cells, cells permitting. Fresh IL-2 medium replaced half the medium on days 3 and 7. These data originate in a study of CD4 T cells in relation to SARS-CoV-2 and coronaviruses. Study summary: TCR beta CDR3s were sequenced after approximately nine-day antigen culture of PBMCs. Controls used an HIV-1 Nef peptide pool or no peptide.

TCRdb's copy holds only in-frame clones and misses some; the assay was immunoSEQ multiplex PCR. The data show about 21,000 clones, with around 80% seen just once and 15% to 20% held by the top ten. Trimming stripped 1 base from V and 2 bases from J, with 13 bases between. Germline V gene lookup returns CDR1 SGDLS and CDR2 YYNGEE. The CDR3 has 15 residues. The origin of this receptor is a human donor in good health. This chain links TRBV9 with TRBJ2-7, with D possibly called TRBD1 or TRBD2 (5 bases each). Sample: CD4+ T cells from PBMCs, cultured in vitro. DNA of the CDR3: TGTGCCAGCAGCGTAACGGGACCTCCGACCTACGAGCAGTACTTC. Its protein product is CASSVTGPPTYEQYF.